This T cell receptor (beta chain) was recorded in a study of OX40 agonist ivuxolimab in advanced cancers. Study-wide results and caveats: Near-lowest levels of clonal expansion characterized partial responders at 0.1-3.0 mg/kg. At 0.1 to 3.0 mg/kg, clonal expansion of CD4+ and CD8+ blood T cells had occurred by week 6.

As for this clone: Its target is not known.

Measured with immunoSEQ multiplex PCR; TCRdb has only the in-frame clones, and not every one. The sample comprises some 54,000 clones, roughly nine tenths of which are singletons, and 14% rests with the top ten. Sequencing was performed on CD4+ or CD8+ T cells sorted from blood, taken in a trial of the OX40 agonist ivuxolimab. This clonotype was obtained from an adult with an advanced solid tumor such as melanoma, head and neck, liver or kidney cancer.

The CDR3 DNA follows: TGTGCCAGCAGCTTTAGGGACAGGACCTACGAGCAGTACTTC. Translated: CASSFRDRTYEQYF. The chain combines TRBV9 with TRBJ2-7; 8 bases are a match to TRBD1. V dropped 4 bases and J dropped 2; count of bases not matched to a gene: 5. The germline V gene encodes CDR1 SGDLS and CDR2 YYNGEE. There are 14 residues in the CDR3.